A single TCR beta chain is shown here with its context. What it recognizes is unknown. The trim removed 5 bases at V and 5 bases at J, leaving 11 bases unmatched. This CDR3 is built from 15 residues. Per the germline V gene, CDR1 is SGHTA and CDR2 is FQGNSA. These data are taken from a study of cytomegalovirus exposure and HLA in healthy donors. Whole-study results and caveats: The tendency of first-cohort TCR clusters to co-occur in the roughly 130 validation repertoires emerged from a later analysis.

The protocol was immunoSEQ multiplex PCR, while the TCRdb copy is restricted to in-frame clones and leaves out a portion. The repertoire holds 150,000 to 200,000 clones, with more than 75% as singletons. This clonotype was sampled from a man aged 25-40 years in good health and CMV-seropositive. Sequenced: PBMCs. V and J are TRBV7-2 and TRBJ2-7; 8 positions match TRBD2. This chain's CDR3 is CASSDSGTRFHEQYF. CDR3 in DNA: TGTGCCAGCAGCGATTCCGGGACTAGATTCCACGAGCAGTACTTC.